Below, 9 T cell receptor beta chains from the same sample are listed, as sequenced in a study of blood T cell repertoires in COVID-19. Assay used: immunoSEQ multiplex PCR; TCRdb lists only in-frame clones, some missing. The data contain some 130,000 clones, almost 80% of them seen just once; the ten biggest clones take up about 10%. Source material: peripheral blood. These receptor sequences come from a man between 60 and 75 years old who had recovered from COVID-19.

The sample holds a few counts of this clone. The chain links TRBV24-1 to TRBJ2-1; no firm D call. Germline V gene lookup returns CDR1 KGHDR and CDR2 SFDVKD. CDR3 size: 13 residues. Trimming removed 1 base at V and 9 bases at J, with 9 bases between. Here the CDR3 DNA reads TGTGCCACCAGTGATTTAAAACAGACTGAGCAGTTCTTC. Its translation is CATSDLKQTEQFF.

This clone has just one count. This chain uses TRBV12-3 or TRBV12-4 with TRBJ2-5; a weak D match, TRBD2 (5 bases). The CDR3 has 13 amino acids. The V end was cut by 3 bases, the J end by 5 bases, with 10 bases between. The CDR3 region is CASSLGRRETQYF. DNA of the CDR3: TGTGCCAGCAGTTTGGGCAGGAGGGAGACCCAGTACTTC.

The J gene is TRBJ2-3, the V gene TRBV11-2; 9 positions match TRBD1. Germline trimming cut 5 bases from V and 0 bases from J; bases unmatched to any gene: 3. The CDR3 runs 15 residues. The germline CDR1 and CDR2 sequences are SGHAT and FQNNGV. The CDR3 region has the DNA TGTGCCAGCAGCCTTGGACAGGGGAGCACAGATACGCAGTATTTT. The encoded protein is CASSLGQGSTDTQYF.

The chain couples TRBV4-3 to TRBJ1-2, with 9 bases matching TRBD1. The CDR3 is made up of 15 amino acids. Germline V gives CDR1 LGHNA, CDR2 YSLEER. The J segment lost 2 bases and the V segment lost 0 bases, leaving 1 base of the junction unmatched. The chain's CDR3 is CASSQDGQGNYGYTF. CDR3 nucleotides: TGCGCCAGCAGCCAAGATGGACAGGGGAACTATGGCTACACCTTC.

The CDR3 reads CASSQDRQGTGYTF. The DNA for the CDR3 is TGTGCCAGCAGCCAAGATCGGCAGGGGACGGGCTACACCTTC. The V gene is TRBV4-2, the J gene TRBJ1-2; TRBD1 is a possible D gene (6 bases). The germline CDR1 and CDR2 sequences are LGHNA and YNFKEQ. This CDR3 comprises 14 residues. V was trimmed by 0 bases and J by 8 bases, leaving 13 bases between them.

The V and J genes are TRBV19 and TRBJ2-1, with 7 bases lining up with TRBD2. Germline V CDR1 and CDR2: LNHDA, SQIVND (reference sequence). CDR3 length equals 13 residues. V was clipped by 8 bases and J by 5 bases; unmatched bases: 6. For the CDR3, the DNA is TGTGCCAGTCGACCGGGACTAAACAATGAGCAGTTCTTC. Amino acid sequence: CASRPGLNNEQFF.

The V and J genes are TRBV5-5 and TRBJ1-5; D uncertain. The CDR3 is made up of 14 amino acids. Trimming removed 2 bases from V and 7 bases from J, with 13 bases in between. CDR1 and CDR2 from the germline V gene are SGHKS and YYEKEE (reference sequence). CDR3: CASSFSGGGQPQHF. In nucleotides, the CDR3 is TGTGCCAGCAGCTTCTCTGGTGGAGGACAGCCCCAGCATTTT. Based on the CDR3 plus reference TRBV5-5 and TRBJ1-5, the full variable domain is DAGVTQSPTHLIKTRGQQVTLRCSPISGHKSVSWYQQVLGQGPQFIFQYYEKEERGRGNFPDRFSARQFPNYSSELNVNALLLGDSALYLCASSFSGGGQPQHFGDGTRLSIL.

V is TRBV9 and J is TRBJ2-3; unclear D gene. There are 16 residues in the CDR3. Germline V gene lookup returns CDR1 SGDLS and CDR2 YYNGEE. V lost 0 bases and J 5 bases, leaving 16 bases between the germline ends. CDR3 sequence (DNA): TGTGCCAGCAGCGTAGCTGTAAGAGGCGGAGAAGATACGCAGTATTTT. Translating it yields CASSVAVRGGEDTQYF.

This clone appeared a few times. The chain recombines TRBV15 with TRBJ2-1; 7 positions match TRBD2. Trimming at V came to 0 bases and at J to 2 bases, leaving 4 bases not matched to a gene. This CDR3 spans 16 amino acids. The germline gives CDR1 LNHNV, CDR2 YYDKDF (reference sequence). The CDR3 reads CATSREGGSTYNEQFF. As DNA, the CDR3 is TGTGCCACCAGCAGAGAAGGCGGGAGCACCTACAATGAGCAGTTCTTC.